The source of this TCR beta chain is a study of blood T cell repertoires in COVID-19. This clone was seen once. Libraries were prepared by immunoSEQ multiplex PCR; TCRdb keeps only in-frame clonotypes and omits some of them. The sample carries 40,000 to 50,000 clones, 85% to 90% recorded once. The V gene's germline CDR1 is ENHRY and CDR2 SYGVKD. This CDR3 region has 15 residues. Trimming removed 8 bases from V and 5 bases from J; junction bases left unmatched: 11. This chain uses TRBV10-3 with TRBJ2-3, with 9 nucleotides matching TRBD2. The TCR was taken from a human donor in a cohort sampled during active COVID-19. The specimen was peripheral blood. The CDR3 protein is CAIQGSGRSGDTQYF. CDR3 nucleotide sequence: TGTGCCATCCAAGGTAGCGGGAGATCAGGAGATACGCAGTATTTT.